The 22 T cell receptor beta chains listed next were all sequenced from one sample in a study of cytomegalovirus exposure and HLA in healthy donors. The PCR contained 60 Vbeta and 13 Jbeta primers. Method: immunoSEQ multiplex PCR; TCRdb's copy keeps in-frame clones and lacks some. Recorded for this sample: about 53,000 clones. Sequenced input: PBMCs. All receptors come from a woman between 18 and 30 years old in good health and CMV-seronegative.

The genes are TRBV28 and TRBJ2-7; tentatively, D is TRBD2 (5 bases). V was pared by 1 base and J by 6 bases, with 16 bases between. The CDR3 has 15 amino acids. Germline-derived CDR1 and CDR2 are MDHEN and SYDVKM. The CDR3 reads CASSLYDAVRGEQYF. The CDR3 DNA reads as TGTGCCAGCAGTTTATATGACGCGGTCCGGGGCGAGCAGTACTTC. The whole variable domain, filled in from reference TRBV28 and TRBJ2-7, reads DVKVTQSSRYLVKRTGEKVFLECVQDMDHENMFWYRQDPGLGLRLIYFSYDVKMKEKGDIPEGYSVSREKKERFSLILESASTNQTSMYLCASSLYDAVRGEQYFGPGTRLTVT.

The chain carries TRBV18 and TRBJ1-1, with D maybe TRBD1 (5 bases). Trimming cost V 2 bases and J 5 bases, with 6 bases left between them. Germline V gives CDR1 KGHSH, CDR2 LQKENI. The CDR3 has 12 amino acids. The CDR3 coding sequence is TGTGCCAGCTCACCAGGGGCGACTGAAGCTTTCTTT. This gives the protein CASSPGATEAFF.

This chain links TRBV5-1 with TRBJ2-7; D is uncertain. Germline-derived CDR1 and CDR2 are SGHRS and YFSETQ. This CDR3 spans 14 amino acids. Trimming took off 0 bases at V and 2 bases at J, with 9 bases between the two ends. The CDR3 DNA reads TGCGCCAGCAGCTTGGCCTCTCTAACCTACGAGCAGTACTTC. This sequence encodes CASSLASLTYEQYF.

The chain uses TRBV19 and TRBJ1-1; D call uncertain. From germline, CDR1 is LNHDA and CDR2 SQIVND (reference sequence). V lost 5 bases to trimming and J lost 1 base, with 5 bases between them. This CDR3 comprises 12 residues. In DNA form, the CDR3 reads TGTGCCAGTAGTCATTGGAACACTGAAGCTTTCTTT. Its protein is CASSHWNTEAFF.

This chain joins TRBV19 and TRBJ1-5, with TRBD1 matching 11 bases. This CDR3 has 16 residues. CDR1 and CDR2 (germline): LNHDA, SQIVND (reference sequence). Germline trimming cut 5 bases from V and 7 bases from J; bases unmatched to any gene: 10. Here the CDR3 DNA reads TGTGCCAGTAGTCCTCTGGGACAGGGGGACGGGCAGCCCCAGCATTTT. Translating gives CASSPLGQGDGQPQHF.

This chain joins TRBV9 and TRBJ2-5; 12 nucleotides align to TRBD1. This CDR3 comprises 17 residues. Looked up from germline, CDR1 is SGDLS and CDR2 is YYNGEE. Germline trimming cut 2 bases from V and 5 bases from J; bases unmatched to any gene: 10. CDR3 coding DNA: TGTGCCAGCAGCGTGGGACAGGGGGCCGGTTCATCGGAGACCCAGTACTTC. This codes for CASSVGQGAGSSETQYF.

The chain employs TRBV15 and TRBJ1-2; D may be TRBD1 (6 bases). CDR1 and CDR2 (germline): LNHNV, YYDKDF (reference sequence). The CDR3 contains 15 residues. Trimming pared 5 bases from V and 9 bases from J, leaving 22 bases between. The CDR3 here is CATSSEGGIDARYTF. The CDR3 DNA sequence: TGTGCCACCAGCTCCGAGGGGGGGATCGATGCGCGCTACACCTTC.

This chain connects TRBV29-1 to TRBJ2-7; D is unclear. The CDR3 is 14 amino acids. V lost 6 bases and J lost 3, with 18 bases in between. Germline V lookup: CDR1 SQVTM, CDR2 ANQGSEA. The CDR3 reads CSVGFSFNGYEQYF. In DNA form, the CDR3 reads TGCAGCGTCGGCTTTAGCTTCAACGGCTACGAGCAGTACTTC.

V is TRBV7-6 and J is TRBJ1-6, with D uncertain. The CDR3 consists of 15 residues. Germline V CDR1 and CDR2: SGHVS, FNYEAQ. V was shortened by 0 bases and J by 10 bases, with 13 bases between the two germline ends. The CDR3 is CASSLAAQPNSPLHF. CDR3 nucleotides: TGTGCCAGCAGCTTAGCGGCACAGCCTAACTCACCCCTCCACTTT. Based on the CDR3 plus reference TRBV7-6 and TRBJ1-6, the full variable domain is GAGVSQSPRYKVTKRGQDVALRCDPISGHVSLYWYRQALGQGPEFLTYFNYEAQQDKSGLPNDRFSAERPEGSISTLTIQRTEQRDSAMYRCASSLAAQPNSPLHFGNGTRLTVT.

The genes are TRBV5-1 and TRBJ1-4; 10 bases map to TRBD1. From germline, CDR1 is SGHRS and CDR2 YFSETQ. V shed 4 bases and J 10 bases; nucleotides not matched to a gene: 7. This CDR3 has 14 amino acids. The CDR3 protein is CASSVGQGYGKLFF. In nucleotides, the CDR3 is TGCGCCAGCAGCGTGGGACAGGGGTATGGAAAACTGTTTTTT.

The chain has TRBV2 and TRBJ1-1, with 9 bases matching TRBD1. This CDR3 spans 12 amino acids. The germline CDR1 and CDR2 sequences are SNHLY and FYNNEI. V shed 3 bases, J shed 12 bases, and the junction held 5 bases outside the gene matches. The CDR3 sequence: CASSEGTGRTFF. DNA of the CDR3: TGTGCCAGCAGTGAGGGGACAGGGAGGACTTTCTTT.

The CDR3 DNA reads TGCAGCGCACCGACAGGGCCCAATGGCTACACCTTC. This sequence encodes CSAPTGPNGYTF. The chain joins TRBV29-1 to TRBJ1-2, with 7 nucleotides matching TRBD1. This CDR3 region has 12 residues. Trimming at V came to 7 bases and at J to 6 bases, leaving 8 bases not matched to a gene. Germline CDR1 is SQVTM and CDR2 is ANQGSEA.

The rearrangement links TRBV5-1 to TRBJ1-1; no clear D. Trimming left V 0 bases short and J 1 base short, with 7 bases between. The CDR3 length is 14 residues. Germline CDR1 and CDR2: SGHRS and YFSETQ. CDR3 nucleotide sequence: TGCGCCAGCAGCTTGGGACACCAGAACACTGAAGCTTTCTTT. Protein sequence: CASSLGHQNTEAFF.

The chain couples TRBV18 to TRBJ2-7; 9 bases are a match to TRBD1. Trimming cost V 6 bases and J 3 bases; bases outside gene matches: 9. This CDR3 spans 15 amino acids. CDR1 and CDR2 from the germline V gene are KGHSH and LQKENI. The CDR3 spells CASSPGTGNGYEQYF. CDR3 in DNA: TGTGCCAGCTCGCCAGGGACAGGGAACGGCTACGAGCAGTACTTC.

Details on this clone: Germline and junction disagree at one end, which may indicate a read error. DNA for the CDR3: TGTGCCAGCAGCTTGGGGGGAAGCTCCGACGAGCAGTACTTC. It is translated as CASSLGGSSDEQYF. This chain links TRBV7-8 with TRBJ2-7; D is perhaps TRBD2 (6 bases). The CDR3 totals 14 residues. CDR1 is SGHVS and CDR2 is FQNEAQ in the germline V gene.

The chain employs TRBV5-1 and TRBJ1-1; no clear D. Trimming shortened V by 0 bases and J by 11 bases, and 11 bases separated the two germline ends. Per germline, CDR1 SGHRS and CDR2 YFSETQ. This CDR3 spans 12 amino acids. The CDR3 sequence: CASSLDPGGAFF. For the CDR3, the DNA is TGCGCCAGCAGCTTGGATCCAGGCGGGGCTTTCTTT.

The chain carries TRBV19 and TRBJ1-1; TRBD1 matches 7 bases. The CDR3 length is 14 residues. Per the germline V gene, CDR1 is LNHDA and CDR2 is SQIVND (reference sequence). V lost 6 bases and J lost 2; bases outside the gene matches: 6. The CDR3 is CASSGRGNNTEAFF. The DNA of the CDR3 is TGTGCCAGTAGCGGCAGGGGGAACAACACTGAAGCTTTCTTT.

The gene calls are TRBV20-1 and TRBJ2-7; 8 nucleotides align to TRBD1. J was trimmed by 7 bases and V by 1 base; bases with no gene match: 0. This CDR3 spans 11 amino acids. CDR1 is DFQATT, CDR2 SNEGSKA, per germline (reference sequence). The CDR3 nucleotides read TGCAGTGCTAGAGGGGACAGGGAGCAGTACTTC. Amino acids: CSARGDREQYF.

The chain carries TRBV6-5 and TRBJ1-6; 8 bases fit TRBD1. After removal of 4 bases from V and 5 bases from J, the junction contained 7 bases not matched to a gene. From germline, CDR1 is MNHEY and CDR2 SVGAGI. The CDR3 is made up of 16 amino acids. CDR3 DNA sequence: TGTGCCAGCAGTTTACCCAGGACAGGGCATAATTCACCCCTCCACTTT. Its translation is CASSLPRTGHNSPLHF.

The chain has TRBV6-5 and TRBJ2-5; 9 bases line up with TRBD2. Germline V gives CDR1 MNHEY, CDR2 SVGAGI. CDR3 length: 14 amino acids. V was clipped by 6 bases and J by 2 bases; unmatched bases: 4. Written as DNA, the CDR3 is TGTGCCAGCAGCCTAGCGGGGAGTCAAGAGACCCAGTACTTC. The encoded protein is CASSLAGSQETQYF.

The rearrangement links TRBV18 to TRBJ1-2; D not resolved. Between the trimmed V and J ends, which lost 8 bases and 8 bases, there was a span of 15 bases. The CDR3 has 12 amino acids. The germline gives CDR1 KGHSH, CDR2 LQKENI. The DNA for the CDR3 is TGTGCCAGCGCCGGAAACTATATCGGCTACACCTTC. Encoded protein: CASAGNYIGYTF.

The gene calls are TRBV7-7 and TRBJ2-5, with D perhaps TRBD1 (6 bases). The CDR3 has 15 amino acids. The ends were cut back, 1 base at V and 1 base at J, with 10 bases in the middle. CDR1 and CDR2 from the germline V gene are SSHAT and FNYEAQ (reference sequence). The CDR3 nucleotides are TGTGCCAGCAGCTTAGGAACAGGGCTCCAAGAGACCCAGTACTTC. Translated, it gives CASSLGTGLQETQYF.